These T cell receptor beta chains were read from a single sample in a study of T-cell reconstitution after alpha-beta-depleted transplantation in children. TCRdb ran MiXCR on the PCR reads and lists one entry per CDR3 protein. The repertoire holds just over 350,000 distinct CDR3 sequences, roughly 13% seen once, with around 4% in the top ten. Sequences were derived from PBMCs, sampled from the stem cell graft. The source is a human donor who donated a stem cell graft to a child with Fanconi anemia. Each CDR3 is given with its conserved first and last residue. The order of the fields is J gene, D gene, V gene, clone size, CDR3 protein, CDR3 DNA. D genes are given only for firm matches. Clone size, where shown, is once, few, many, or a class for clones that have expanded.

>TRBJ2-1|.|TRBV5-1|many
CASSSNRWNEQFF
TGCGCCAGCAGCTCAAACAGGTGGAATGAGCAGTTCTTC
>TRBJ1-2|.|TRBV5-1|few
CASSFWDGQYGYTF
TGCGCCAGCAGCTTCTGGGACGGACAGTATGGCTACACCTTC
>TRBJ2-3|TRBD2|TRBV7-2|few
CASSLALRTSVTQYF
TGTGCCAGCAGCTTAGCTCTGAGGACTAGCGTAACGCAGTATTTT
>TRBJ2-1|.|TRBV7-2|.
CASSLSAGGSEQFF
TGTGCCAGCAGCTTGAGCGCCGGAGGAAGCGAGCAGTTCTTC
>TRBJ2-5|.|TRBV3-1|.
CASSQEDLPRETQYF
TGTGCCAGCAGCCAAGAAGACTTGCCGCGGGAGACCCAGTACTTC
>TRBJ2-1|.|TRBV7-9|few
CASSPRITSSYNEQFF
TGTGCCAGCAGCCCCCGTATAACCAGCTCCTACAATGAGCAGTTCTTC
>TRBJ1-2|.|TRBV6-2/TRBV6-3|.
CASSPPRVVYGYTF
TGTGCCAGCAGTCCGCCCAGGGTCGTCTATGGCTACACCTTC
>TRBJ1-4|.|TRBV18|.
CASSQDPEGKLFF
TGTGCCAGCTCGCAGGACCCAGAGGGCAAACTGTTTTTT
>TRBJ2-2|TRBD1|TRBV5-1|many
CASSSGQGNTGELFF
TGTGCCAGCAGCTCGGGACAGGGGAACACCGGGGAGCTGTTTTTT
>TRBJ1-2|TRBD1|TRBV7-8|few
CASSPKTGPYGYTF
TGTGCCAGCAGCCCCAAGACAGGGCCCTATGGCTACACCTTC
>TRBJ1-4|TRBD1|TRBV7-9|.
CASSLARGDRDEKLFF
TGTGCCAGCAGCTTAGCGAGGGGGGACAGGGATGAAAAACTGTTTTTT
>TRBJ2-1|TRBD2|TRBV5-1|few
CASSSRGWDEQFF
TGCGCCAGCAGCTCGCGGGGGTGGGATGAGCAGTTCTTC
>TRBJ2-5|.|TRBV7-2|.
CASSFMGLETQYF
TGTGCCAGCAGCTTTATGGGGCTTGAGACCCAGTACTTC
>TRBJ2-1|TRBD1|TRBV6-5|many
CASSLRTGTGGYNEQFF
TGTGCCAGCAGTTTACGTACAGGGACAGGAGGATACAATGAGCAGTTCTTC
>TRBJ1-3|.|TRBV9|few
CASSPGRGGGNTIYF
TGTGCCAGCAGCCCCGGTCGGGGGGGCGGAAACACCATATATTTT